Listed below are T cell receptor beta chains from one sample, sequenced in a study of blood T cell repertoires in COVID-19. TCRdb keeps only in-frame clones here, not all; method: immunoSEQ multiplex PCR. The sample lists around 370,000 clones; around nine tenths were seen once. Sequencing input: PBMCs or T cells enriched from blood (not recorded which). These receptor sequences come from a woman between 18 and 29 years old who had recovered from COVID-19. Both conserved end residues are part of each CDR3. The D gene is left open where the match is weak. Clone size is shown for a subset of rows, as once, few, many or a class of expanded clone.

V gene,clone size,D gene,J gene,CDR3 DNA,CDR3 protein
TRBV18,NA,TRBD1,TRBJ1-2,TGTGCCAGCTCACCCACCAGGACAGGGGATGGCTACACCTTC,CASSPTRTGDGYTF
TRBV24-1,NA,TRBD1,TRBJ1-2,TGTGCCACCAGTGCCAGGGGGGATGGCTACACCTTC,CATSARGDGYTF
TRBV30,once,TRBD2,TRBJ2-7,TGTGCCTGGAGTCTAGGCCGGACTAGCGGGGGGCCTAACGAGCAGTACTTC,CAWSLGRTSGGPNEQYF
TRBV30,NA,TRBD1,TRBJ1-2,TGTGCCTGGGAGACAGGGGGCTATGGCTACACCTTC,CAWETGGYGYTF
TRBV6-5,few,NA,TRBJ2-2,TGTGCCAGCAGTTACTGGCAACAGAACACCGGGGAGCTGTTTTTT,CASSYWQQNTGELFF
TRBV2,NA,NA,TRBJ2-6,TGTGCCAGCAGTGGCGAGGGAAGAGGGGCCAACGTCCTGACTTTC,CASSGEGRGANVLTF
TRBV7-9,NA,NA,TRBJ2-1,TGTGCCAGCAGCCGGACAGCCGATGAGCAGTTCTTC,CASSRTADEQFF
TRBV28,NA,TRBD1,TRBJ1-1,TGTGCCAGCAGTACCGGACAGGGTGAAGCTTTCTTT,CASSTGQGEAFF
TRBV7-3,NA,TRBD1,TRBJ2-7,TGTGCCAGCAGCTTAGGGCAGGGGGCCTTCTACGAGCAGTACTTC,CASSLGQGAFYEQYF
TRBV28,NA,NA,TRBJ1-5,TGTGCCAGCAGCTCTACAGTAAACAATCAGCCCCAGCATTTT,CASSSTVNNQPQHF
TRBV5-4,NA,NA,TRBJ2-2,TGTGCCACCTCAGGGGATCCGTCCGGGGAGCTGTTTTTT,CATSGDPSGELFF
TRBV7-2,NA,TRBD2,TRBJ2-7,TGTGCCAGCAGCCCCTCAGCGGGGGAGCTCTACGAGCAGTACTTC,CASSPSAGELYEQYF
TRBV2,NA,TRBD2,TRBJ2-1,TGTGCCAGCAGCAAAGGAAACCTAGCGGGGGGGGAGCAGTTCTTC,CASSKGNLAGGEQFF
TRBV19,few,TRBD1,TRBJ1-6,TGTGCCAGTAGTATTGGGACAGGTGGAAATTCACCCCTCCACTTT,CASSIGTGGNSPLHF
TRBV19,NA,TRBD2,TRBJ2-7,TGTGCCAGTAGGACCGACGGCGGGGGGGACTACGAGCAGTACTTC,CASRTDGGGDYEQYF
TRBV9,NA,TRBD1,TRBJ1-6,TGTGCCAGCAGCCCAGGGGGGATCCCCCTCCACTTT,CASSPGGIPLHF
TRBV19,NA,NA,TRBJ1-3,TGTGCCACCTCCTGGACAGCGAGCTCTGGAAACACCATATATTTT,CATSWTASSGNTIYF
TRBV18,NA,NA,TRBJ1-1,TGTGCCAGCTCACCAGGCCTCATGAACACTGAAGCTTTCTTT,CASSPGLMNTEAFF
TRBV7-2,NA,NA,TRBJ2-3,TGTGCCAGCAGCAACAAAGTCAACGCCCGAGATACGCAGTATTTT,CASSNKVNARDTQYF
TRBV1,NA,NA,TRBJ1-2,TGCACCAGCAGTCCTCGCGGGGGGATCTATGGCTACACCTTC,CTSSPRGGIYGYTF
TRBV7-2,NA,TRBD2,TRBJ2-3,TGTGCCAGCAGCTTGAGCGGGGGGGCCGGTACGCAGTATTTT,CASSLSGGAGTQYF
TRBV4-1,NA,TRBD1,TRBJ1-2,TGCGCCAGCAGCCCTACCGGGACAGGGGCCTATGGCTACACCTTC,CASSPTGTGAYGYTF
TRBV5-6,NA,TRBD1,TRBJ1-4,TGTGCCAGCAGCTCACAGGGGTCTAATGAAAAACTGTTTTTT,CASSSQGSNEKLFF
TRBV6-4,NA,TRBD1,TRBJ2-1,TGTGCCAGCAGTGATCAAACAGGGGGCAATGAGCAGTTCTTC,CASSDQTGGNEQFF
TRBV7-2,NA,NA,TRBJ1-2,TGTGCCAGCAGAATAAATGGCGGATTTGGCTACACCTTC,CASRINGGFGYTF
TRBV6-2/TRBV6-3,once,NA,TRBJ2-6,TGTGCCAGCAGTTCCAACCCCGGCAGGGGGGTCTCTGGGGCCAACGTCCTGACTTTC,CASSSNPGRGVSGANVLTF
TRBV7-3,NA,NA,TRBJ1-1,TGTGCCAGCAGCTTAAATAACAGGGACACTGAAGCTTTCTTT,CASSLNNRDTEAFF
TRBV14,NA,TRBD1,TRBJ1-2,TGTGCCAGCAGCCAAGCTGGGACAGCCGGTAACTATGGCTACACCTTC,CASSQAGTAGNYGYTF
TRBV27,once,TRBD1,TRBJ2-7,TGTGCCAGCAGTTTGGGACAGGGGGCGAACGAGCAGTACTTC,CASSLGQGANEQYF
TRBV18,once,NA,TRBJ1-1,TGTGCCAGCTCACCACTTGAGGGTAGCACTGAAGCTTTCTTT,CASSPLEGSTEAFF
TRBV5-1,NA,NA,TRBJ2-2,TGCGCCAGTTCTCTTCAGGGGATGACCGGGGAGCTGTTTTTT,CASSLQGMTGELFF
TRBV4-1,NA,NA,TRBJ2-2,TGCGCCAGCAGCCAAGTCGGGACACTCACCGGGGAGCTGTTTTTT,CASSQVGTLTGELFF
TRBV19,NA,TRBD1,TRBJ2-7,TGTGCCAGTCGACGGACAGGGGGCTCCTACGAGCAGTACTTC,CASRRTGGSYEQYF
TRBV7-3,NA,NA,TRBJ2-3,TGTGCCAGCAGCCTCTCTAGCCTTGGCACAGATACGCAGTATTTT,CASSLSSLGTDTQYF
TRBV19,once,TRBD1,TRBJ1-2,TGTGCCAGTAGTGAGTACAGGGGCCCGATGGGAGGCTACACCTTC,CASSEYRGPMGGYTF
TRBV5-1,few,NA,TRBJ1-1,TGCGCCAGCACATCAACAGGTCCGGCGAGGACTTTCTTT,CASTSTGPARTFF
TRBV30,NA,TRBD1,TRBJ2-5,TGTGCCTGGAGTGTGACAGGGGTTCAAGAGACCCAGTACTTC,CAWSVTGVQETQYF
TRBV13,NA,TRBD1,TRBJ2-5,TGTGCCAGCAGCCGGACAGGGGGCGGAGAGACCCAGTACTTC,CASSRTGGGETQYF
TRBV2,NA,NA,TRBJ2-7,TGTGCCAGCAGTGAAACGATGGAGTCCGAGCAGTACTTC,CASSETMESEQYF
TRBV6-5,NA,TRBD1,TRBJ1-1,TGTGCCAGCACCAGGGACAGGGGGCATGGCACTGAAGCTTTCTTT,CASTRDRGHGTEAFF
TRBV11-2,NA,NA,TRBJ2-7,TGTGCCAGCAGCCCCGGACAGTTAAATCAGGACGAGCAGTACTTC,CASSPGQLNQDEQYF
TRBV7-8,NA,NA,TRBJ2-7,TGTGCCAGCAGCAAATTGGGACAAGATCTCTACGAGCAGTACTTC,CASSKLGQDLYEQYF